This T cell receptor (beta chain) was sequenced for a study of shared clonotypes between healthy human individuals. The CDR3 loop spans 12 amino acids. Trimming removed 5 bases at V and 0 bases at J, with 3 bases between. The germline V gene encodes CDR1 SGDLS and CDR2 YYNGEE. CD45RO-negative cells were positively selected for CCR7, leaving out terminally differentiated effector memory CD45RA+ cells. None of the donors, who were healthy HIV-negative adults, had recently had acute infections or vaccinations. For sorted subsets, about 200 ng DNA per replicate equaled about 27,000 T cell genomes. Only in-frame clones appear in the TCRdb table, and some are missing; sequencing was by immunoSEQ multiplex PCR. The sample yields around 2.1 million clones, just over 90% seen once. Concerning this clone: Its antigen is currently unknown. Other DNA sequences in the same sample also yield this CDR3.

Whole-study findings and limits: Approximately 5.3% was the fraction of naive CD4 clonotypes found shared across a few donors.

The chain joins TRBV9 to TRBJ2-1; D call uncertain. The clonotype was recovered from a man younger than 35 in good health. Some clones in this sample may be carry-over from other donors' samples. Source material: naive CD8+ T cells from PBMCs. The CDR3 reads CASRSSYNEQFF. The CDR3 coding sequence is TGTGCCAGCAGATCCTCCTACAATGAGCAGTTCTTC.